This T cell receptor (beta chain) was sequenced in a study of beta chain features in type 1 diabetes. About the study: Cell yields, age and gender were similar between patients and healthy donors.

Expressed TCRB transcripts were sequenced because the entire RNA isolate underwent reverse transcription. Sequenced by immunoSEQ multiplex PCR; TCRdb stores in-frame clones only, minus some. The sample contains hundreds of thousands of clones, 15% of which appear only once. In all sorted populations, purity surpassed 98%. The clonotype comes from a man between 18 and 29 years old in good health. Sequenced sample: naive CD4+ T cells from blood.

CDR3 loop: CATSPRAGSVDGYTF. The CDR3 nucleotides are TGTGCCACCAGCCCCCGGGCAGGGTCGGTGGACGGCTACACCTTC. The chain recombines TRBV15 with TRBJ1-2; weak D call: TRBD1 (5 bases). V was trimmed by 5 bases and J by 8 bases, leaving 21 bases between them. Germline-derived CDR1 and CDR2 are LNHNV and YYDKDF (reference sequence). This CDR3 comprises 15 residues.